This T cell receptor (beta chain) is from a study of blood T cell repertoires in COVID-19. The repertoire was sequenced with immunoSEQ multiplex PCR; TCRdb's copy has only in-frame clones and lacks some. The sample yields approximately 180,000 clones, about 77% seen once. In terms of age and location, participants ranged from roughly 18 to 90 years and lived in about 25 US areas. Assignments of participants to cohorts depended upon their own reported clinical history. CDR3 length: 16 amino acids. The V end was cut by 6 bases, the J end by 0 bases, with 15 bases between. CDR1 and CDR2 (germline): MNHEY, SMNVEV (reference sequence).

Sequences were obtained from PBMCs or T cells enriched from blood (not recorded which). This TCR came from a woman aged 50 to 60 with acute COVID-19. This chain uses TRBV27 with TRBJ1-5; D is unclear. CDR3 loop: CASSSAGGNSNQPQHF. The CDR3 DNA is TGTGCCAGCAGCTCCGCCGGTGGTAATAGCAATCAGCCCCAGCATTTT.